The 26 T cell receptor beta chains below come from one sample, sequenced in a study of blood T cell repertoires in COVID-19 (dated by TCRdb to about 2020). To prepare the library, the immunoSEQ multiplex PCR assay was applied. TCRdb's version of the immuneACCESS table is confined to in-frame rearrangements and falls short of the full clone set. An unresolved V gene accounts for under half of the shortfall where checked; the remainder is of unknown origin. The sample profile shows roughly 230,000 clones; almost 90% of them were found once. The biggest ten clones account for around 2.3% of the sample. Sequenced input: peripheral blood. Receptor source: a woman aged 55-70 years with COVID-19, enrolled during active disease.

J is TRBJ2-2 and V is TRBV27, with 7 bases that match TRBD2. V was pared by 7 bases and J by 0 bases, with 5 bases of the junction left unmatched. Germline lookup yields CDR1 MNHEY and CDR2 SMNVEV (reference sequence). The CDR3 runs 15 residues. CDR3 DNA: TGTGCCAGCACCTTGGGGGGGGCGAACACCGGGGAGCTGTTTTTT. Translating it yields CASTLGGANTGELFF.

As concerns this clone: Other nucleotide sequences from this sample produce the same CDR3. The chain employs TRBV5-1 and TRBJ1-3, with a tentative D call TRBD1 (5 bases). The CDR3 sequence is 14 residues long. Looked up from germline, CDR1 is SGHRS and CDR2 is YFSETQ. V lost 0 bases to trimming and J lost 4 bases, with 8 bases between them. The CDR3 spells CASSLAGYGNTIYF. For the CDR3, the DNA is TGCGCCAGCAGCTTGGCAGGGTACGGAAACACCATATATTTT.

The CDR3 loop is CASSPHPRQGFGYTF. The CDR3 DNA reads as TGTGCCAGCAGCCCCCACCCTAGACAGGGATTTGGCTACACCTTC. The chain couples TRBV7-6 to TRBJ1-2, with TRBD1 matching over 7 bases. Trimming removed 5 bases from V and 7 bases from J; junction bases left unmatched: 13. This CDR3 has 15 residues. CDR1 and CDR2 from the germline V gene are SGHVS and FNYEAQ.

The chain uses TRBV12-2 and TRBJ1-1; TRBD1 is taken as the D call from the table, unchecked against the DNA. TRBV12-2 is noted as a pseudogene. The length of the CDR3 is 19 residues. This CDR3 reads CASRLARRNLRGRLAEAFF. The DNA of the CDR3 is TGTGCAAGTCGCTTAGCGCGGAGAAATTTGAGGGGGCGTCTCGCTGAAGCTTTCTTT.

This clone was picked up one time. V and J are TRBV4-2 and TRBJ1-3; D is unresolved. Germline CDR1 and CDR2: LGHNA and YNFKEQ. V gave up 0 bases and J gave up 0 bases, with 9 bases separating them. The CDR3 is 16 residues long. DNA for the CDR3: TGTGCCAGCAGCCAAGATTTGGCTGGCTCTGGAAACACCATATATTTT. Its protein product is CASSQDLAGSGNTIYF.

In DNA, the CDR3 is TGTGCCAGCAGCTCGTACCTATCGGATACGCAGTATTTT. Its protein is CASSSYLSDTQYF. The chain uses TRBV7-2 and TRBJ2-3; no definite D call. Germline CDR1 is SGHTA and CDR2 is FQGNSA. This CDR3 contains 13 residues. The germline V and J ends were trimmed by 4 bases and 6 bases, with 11 bases remaining between them.

The gene calls are TRBV5-1 and TRBJ2-5; no definite D call. The CDR3 runs to 13 residues. The V gene's germline CDR1 is SGHRS and CDR2 YFSETQ. V lost 4 bases and J lost 5, with 12 bases in between. CDR3 sequence: CASSPGGGETQYF. DNA for the CDR3: TGCGCCAGCAGCCCCGGTGGCGGTGAGACCCAGTACTTC.

The rearrangement links TRBV29-1 to TRBJ1-4; 8 positions agree with TRBD1. Germline CDR1 reads SQVTM; CDR2 reads ANQGSEA. V shed 4 bases and J 11 bases; nucleotides not matched to a gene: 9. The CDR3 sequence is 13 residues long. The CDR3 DNA follows: TGCAGCGTTGGTGGTCAGGGGGCGCAGAAACTGTTTTTT. Amino acid sequence: CSVGGQGAQKLFF.

The chain is built from TRBV9 and TRBJ1-1; D is perhaps TRBD1 (5 bases). The CDR3 runs to 15 residues. Germline CDR1 reads SGDLS; CDR2 reads YYNGEE. V was pared by 6 bases and J by 8 bases, with 23 bases between. CDR3 in amino acids: CASNNFRDSKREAFF. The CDR3 DNA reads as TGTGCCAGCAACAATTTCCGGGACTCTAAAAGGGAAGCTTTCTTT.

V and J are TRBV4-3 and TRBJ2-2; the D gene is possibly TRBD1 (5 bases). CDR3 length: 16 amino acids. CDR1 and CDR2 (germline): LGHNA, YSLEER. V was shortened by 0 bases and J by 3 bases, with 11 bases between the two germline ends. In DNA, the CDR3 is TGCGCCAGCAGCCAAGACAGGGAAGGGGACACCGGGGAGCTGTTTTTT. Translated, it gives CASSQDREGDTGELFF.

J is TRBJ1-4 and V is TRBV7-2; 8 nucleotides line up with TRBD1. Germline V gene lookup returns CDR1 SGHTA and CDR2 FQGNSA. V was pared by 5 bases and J by 7 bases, with 21 bases of the junction left unmatched. This CDR3 is built from 19 residues. CDR3 residues: CASSAQAQGALPLGEKLFF. CDR3 nucleotide sequence: TGTGCCAGCAGCGCCCAGGCCCAGGGGGCACTCCCCCTGGGTGAAAAACTGTTTTTT.

The chain couples TRBV5-1 to TRBJ2-7, with D maybe TRBD1 (6 bases). Looked up from germline, CDR1 is SGHRS and CDR2 is YFSETQ. The germline V and J ends were trimmed by 4 bases and 2 bases, with 13 bases remaining between them. The CDR3 length is 14 residues. The CDR3 is CASSGDRDTYEQYF. CDR3 nucleotide sequence: TGCGCCAGCAGCGGAGACCGGGACACCTACGAGCAGTACTTC.

The chain's CDR3 is CASSATGGLRGNTIYF. CDR3 coding DNA: TGTGCCAGCAGTGCCACAGGGGGCTTAAGGGGAAACACCATATATTTT. The rearrangement links TRBV6-1 to TRBJ1-3; TRBD1 matches at 9 bases. This CDR3 is 16 amino acids long. The germline V gene has CDR1 MNHNS and CDR2 SASEGT. V lost 4 bases, J lost 4 bases, and 8 bases stayed unmatched.

This chain connects TRBV12-5 to TRBJ2-1; D is perhaps TRBD2 (5 bases). The length of the CDR3 is 15 residues. V was pared by 2 bases and J by 0 bases, with 8 bases between. The germline V gene has CDR1 LGHNT and CDR2 FRNRAP. CDR3 sequence: CASGLKGSSYNEQFF. CDR3 in DNA: TGTGCTAGTGGTTTGAAAGGGAGCTCCTACAATGAGCAGTTCTTC. The complete variable domain, with remaining parts taken from reference TRBV12-5 and TRBJ2-1, reads DARVTQTPRHKVTEMGQEVTMRCQPILGHNTVFWYRQTMMQGLELLAYFRNRAPLDDSGMPKDRFSAEMPDATLATLKIQPSEPRDSAVYFCASGLKGSSYNEQFFGPGTRLTVL.

This clone was found once. This chain joins TRBV2 and TRBJ1-4; TRBD1 matches at 8 bases. The germline V gene encodes CDR1 SNHLY and CDR2 FYNNEI. J gave up 7 bases and V 5 bases, and 6 bases lay outside the gene matches. This CDR3 region has 14 residues. The CDR3 loop is CASSQGAGPEKLFF. CDR3 in DNA: TGTGCCAGCAGTCAGGGGGCAGGCCCTGAAAAACTGTTTTTT.

The genes are TRBV6-2 or TRBV6-3 and TRBJ2-5, with 8 bases that match TRBD1. Trimming cost V 2 bases and J 5 bases; bases outside gene matches: 4. This CDR3 region has 14 residues. CDR1 is MNHEY and CDR2 is SVGEGT in the germline V gene. Here the CDR3 DNA reads TGTGCCAGCAGTTACACGACAGGGGCCGAGACCCAGTACTTC. Translation gives CASSYTTGAETQYF.

The chain links TRBV27 to TRBJ2-3; 11 nucleotides align to TRBD2. The CDR3 has 15 amino acids. Germline-derived CDR1 and CDR2 are MNHEY and SMNVEV (reference sequence). V dropped 7 bases and J dropped 6; count of bases not matched to a gene: 9. The CDR3 is CASTPASGGRDTQYF. The CDR3 DNA sequence: TGTGCCAGCACCCCGGCTAGCGGGGGGCGTGATACGCAGTATTTT.

The genes are TRBV20-1 and TRBJ1-4, with D maybe TRBD1 (5 bases). The CDR3 totals 17 residues. CDR1 DFQATT and CDR2 SNEGSKA come from the germline V gene (reference sequence). V lost 3 bases and J 8 bases, leaving 25 bases between the germline ends. CDR3 in DNA: TGCAGTGCTAGTTCTCGCGCGTCAGCCAGGGTTGAAGAAAAACTGTTTTTT. Translated, it gives CSASSRASARVEEKLFF.

The V and J genes are TRBV4-3 and TRBJ1-1; TRBD1 matches 7 bases. This CDR3 contains 14 residues. Germline V gene lookup returns CDR1 LGHNA and CDR2 YSLEER. The ends lost 0 bases at V and 5 bases at J; junction bases unmatched: 3. CDR3 amino acids: CASSQESRGTEAFF. The CDR3 nucleotides read TGCGCCAGCAGCCAAGAATCCAGGGGGACTGAAGCTTTCTTT.

This chain links TRBV19 with TRBJ1-2; 8 bases line up with TRBD1. V shed 10 bases, J shed 2 bases, and the junction held 6 bases outside the gene matches. Per germline, CDR1 LNHDA and CDR2 SQIVND (reference sequence). The CDR3 totals 13 residues. As DNA, the CDR3 is TGTGCCACCGCGGACAGGGCCAACTATGGCTACACCTTC. It codes for CATADRANYGYTF. Looking up the rest from reference TRBV19 and TRBJ1-2 gives the full variable domain: DGGITQSPKYLFRKEGQNVTLSCEQNLNHDAMYWYRQDPGQGLRLIYYSQIVNDFQKGDIAEGYSVSREKKESFPLTVTSAQKNPTAFYLCATADRANYGYTFGSGTRLTVV.

The chain combines TRBV19 with TRBJ2-1; D gene ambiguous. CDR1 LNHDA and CDR2 SQIVND come from the germline V gene (reference sequence). CDR3 length: 14 residues. V was shortened by 6 bases and J by 10 bases, with 19 bases between the two germline ends. The CDR3, as DNA: TGTGCCAGTAGACCCCAGAAGTCCCCGATGGAGCAGTTCTTC. Encoded protein: CASRPQKSPMEQFF.

The V and J genes are TRBV2 and TRBJ1-5; D gene ambiguous. This CDR3 is 17 amino acids long. CDR1 is SNHLY and CDR2 is FYNNEI in the germline V gene. Between the trimmed V and J ends, which lost 1 base and 5 bases, there was a span of 18 bases. This CDR3 reads CASSEVVAGPEYQPQHF. The CDR3 nucleotides are TGTGCCAGCAGTGAAGTGGTGGCGGGCCCGGAATATCAGCCCCAGCATTTT. The variable domain in full, completed from reference TRBV2 and TRBJ1-5, reads EPEVTQTPSHQVTQMGQEVILRCVPISNHLYFYWYRQILGQKVEFLVSFYNNEISEKSEIFDDQFSVERPDGSNFTLKIRSTKLEDSAMYFCASSEVVAGPEYQPQHFGDGTRLSIL.

V and J are TRBV6-5 and TRBJ1-1; TRBD1 aligns across 8 bases. Germline assignment: CDR1 MNHEY and CDR2 SVGAGI. V gave up 4 bases and J gave up 4 bases; unmatched junction bases: 5. This CDR3 comprises 14 residues. The CDR3 here is CASSFLDRGTEAFF. CDR3 nucleotide sequence: TGTGCCAGCAGTTTCCTAGACAGGGGCACTGAAGCTTTCTTT.

CDR3 in amino acids: CASSPSVGGYEQYF. The DNA of the CDR3 is TGTGCCAGCAGCCCCAGTGTGGGGGGTTACGAGCAGTACTTC. The rearrangement uses TRBV9 and TRBJ2-7; perhaps TRBD2 as D (6 bases). The CDR3 totals 14 residues. V was trimmed by 4 bases and J by 4 bases, leaving 15 bases between them. Looked up from germline, CDR1 is SGDLS and CDR2 is YYNGEE.

The chain recombines TRBV6-6 with TRBJ2-1; D gene ambiguous. This CDR3 comprises 13 residues. Trimming took off 8 bases at V and 4 bases at J, with 12 bases between the two ends. Germline-derived CDR1 and CDR2 are MNHNY and SVGAGI (reference sequence). The CDR3 here is CASQNAAYNEQFF. The DNA of the CDR3 is TGTGCCAGCCAGAACGCCGCATACAATGAGCAGTTCTTC.

The chain carries TRBV7-9 and TRBJ2-7; 9 bases fit TRBD1. The CDR3 extends over 12 amino acids. In germline, CDR1 is SEHNR, CDR2 FQNEAQ (reference sequence). V was pared by 5 bases and J by 4 bases, with 0 bases of the junction left unmatched. The CDR3: CASSGQGYEQYF. Here the CDR3 DNA reads TGTGCCAGCAGCGGACAGGGGTACGAGCAGTACTTC.